This T cell receptor beta chain was observed in a study of human T cells and chemical hapten exposure. Across the study: Once 0.01% DPC had been applied to the upper back by patch test, readings were taken at 6 days.

Findings and limits, study-wide: Correlating positively with patch test score were the PT1 expanded TCR counts.

From the RACE reads, TCRdb called clonotypes with MiXCR, one entry per CDR3 protein. The top ten clones hold around 2.8% of a sample with 100,000 to 150,000 distinct CDR3 sequences, about 14% of them seen once. The CDR3 spans 18 residues. Deletions cut 3 bases from V and 0 bases from J, with 15 bases between. Germline V gene lookup returns CDR1 SGHDN and CDR2 FVKESK. This clonotype has only a few counts. What it binds is not known. Indicated time point: pre-sensitization, week 0. The treatment is: therapeutic diphenylcyclopropenone sensitization with weekly scalp DPC. Here the sequenced sample was whole blood, taken in connection with sensitization to the hapten diphenylcyclopropenone (DPC). This rearrangement joins TRBV14 to TRBJ1-6, with unresolved D. The receptor was isolated from a woman aged 18 to 35 with alopecia areata. Some clones in this sample may be carry-over from other donors' samples. The CDR3 protein is CASSQRPSGSSYNSPLHF. The CDR3 DNA follows: TGTGCCAGCAGCCAGCGTCCCTCTGGAAGCTCCTATAATTCACCCCTCCACTTT.